The 21 T cell receptor beta chains presented below share a single source sample, sequenced in a study of T cell responses to AZD1222 COVID-19 vaccine. Profiled with immunoSEQ multiplex PCR; TCRdb holds only in-frame clones, not every one. This sample yields 55,000 to 75,000 clones, of which around 84% are seen a single time; roughly 21% belongs to the top ten. The sequenced sample was peripheral blood, obtained on day 0 of AZD1222 vaccination. These receptors were obtained from an adult in good health.

CDR3 DNA sequence: TGTGCCAGCAGCCCTTGGACAGGAATAAACTATGGCTACACCTTC. Its translation: CASSPWTGINYGYTF. The rearrangement uses TRBV14 and TRBJ1-2; TRBD1 matches at 7 bases. Trimming took 4 bases from V and 2 from J; bases not matched to a gene: 7. CDR3 length equals 15 residues. CDR1 and CDR2 (germline): SGHDN, FVKESK.

This chain joins TRBV18 and TRBJ1-4; no clear D. Trimming pared 2 bases from V and 8 bases from J, leaving 3 bases between. CDR3 length: 11 residues. Germline V gene sequence: CDR1 KGHSH, CDR2 LQKENI. CDR3 bases: TGTGCCAGCTCACCAGGCGAAAAACTGTTTTTT. Translated, it gives CASSPGEKLFF.

The chain is built from TRBV7-2 and TRBJ2-5, with TRBD2 matching 8 bases. The trim removed 1 base at V and 9 bases at J, leaving 4 bases unmatched. Germline CDR1 and CDR2: SGHTA and FQGNSA. This CDR3 comprises 13 residues. Here the CDR3 DNA reads TGTGCCAGCAGCTTAGGACTAGCGCCCCCCCAGTACTTC. Its translation: CASSLGLAPPQYF.

The chain recombines TRBV18 with TRBJ2-7, with 9 nucleotides matching TRBD1. J was trimmed by 2 bases and V by 2 bases; bases with no gene match: 13. The CDR3 loop spans 18 amino acids. From germline, CDR1 is KGHSH and CDR2 LQKENI. CDR3 in DNA: TGTGCCAGCTCACCAAGGGCGGCGATGGGACAGGGAGCCTACGAGCAGTACTTC. Protein sequence: CASSPRAAMGQGAYEQYF.

V is TRBV19 and J is TRBJ2-2; TRBD1 agrees at 8 bases. With V trimmed by 6 bases and J by 4 bases, 10 bases remained unmatched. This CDR3 region has 16 residues. Germline lookup yields CDR1 LNHDA and CDR2 SQIVND (reference sequence). The CDR3 loop is CASSIGQGGRTGELFF. The CDR3 coding sequence is TGTGCCAGTAGCATCGGACAGGGCGGGCGCACCGGGGAGCTGTTTTTT. The complete variable domain, with remaining parts taken from reference TRBV19 and TRBJ2-2, reads DGGITQSPKYLFRKEGQNVTLSCEQNLNHDAMYWYRQDPGQGLRLIYYSQIVNDFQKGDIAEGYSVSREKKESFPLTVTSAQKNPTAFYLCASSIGQGGRTGELFFGEGSRLTVL.

The chain has TRBV5-1 and TRBJ2-3; 11 nucleotides align to TRBD2. CDR3 length: 20 residues. Germline V gene lookup returns CDR1 SGHRS and CDR2 YFSETQ. Trimming took 4 bases from V and 0 from J; bases not matched to a gene: 16. The CDR3 spells CASSPSGLADLSQSTDTQYF. Written as DNA, the CDR3 is TGCGCCAGCAGCCCCTCGGGACTAGCGGACCTATCGCAGAGCACAGATACGCAGTATTTT.

CDR3 in amino acids: CASSLTQGSPGYTF. In nucleotides, the CDR3 is TGTGCCAGCAGCCTAACACAGGGCTCCCCTGGCTACACCTTC. The rearrangement uses TRBV11-2 and TRBJ1-2; tentatively, D is TRBD1 (6 bases). There are 14 residues in the CDR3. CDR1 is SGHAT, CDR2 FQNNGV, per germline. The V and J ends lost 5 bases and 7 bases respectively, with 17 bases between them.

This rearrangement joins TRBV3-1 (or the pseudogene TRBV3-2) to TRBJ1-1, with D unclear. Germline V gene lookup returns CDR1 LGHDT and CDR2 YNNKEL (reference sequence). The V end lost 2 bases, the J end lost 6 bases, and 16 bases lay between the germline ends. This CDR3 is 15 amino acids long. CDR3 residues: CASSQRWKGTAEAFF. CDR3 DNA: TGTGCCAGCAGCCAAAGGTGGAAAGGAACGGCTGAAGCTTTCTTT.

The rearrangement joins TRBV2 to TRBJ2-4, with D unresolved. The length of the CDR3 is 13 residues. V dropped 0 bases and J dropped 10 bases, with 10 bases sitting between them. Germline CDR1 is SNHLY and CDR2 is FYNNEI. CDR3 nucleotides: TGTGCCAGCAGTGAAGCCGGTCCCGGGATTCAGTACTTC. It translates to CASSEAGPGIQYF.

This chain connects TRBV20-1 to TRBJ2-3; TRBD2 is a possible D gene (6 bases). The germline CDR1 and CDR2 sequences are DFQATT and SNEGSKA (reference sequence). The CDR3 length is 15 residues. V lost 3 bases and J lost 4, with 17 bases in between. The CDR3 coding sequence is TGCAGTGCTAGTGTGGGGAGGCTATCCGCAGATACGCAGTATTTT. This sequence encodes CSASVGRLSADTQYF.

The chain uses TRBV7-8 and TRBJ1-2; D gene unclear. The germline CDR1 and CDR2 sequences are SGHVS and FQNEAQ. V lost 1 base, J lost 2 bases, and 8 bases lay in between. This CDR3 is 14 amino acids long. The DNA for the CDR3 is TGTGCCAGCAGCTTAGTCTCAGCCAACTATGGCTACACCTTC. Its protein product is CASSLVSANYGYTF.

A remark on this clone: The junction differs from germline at one of its ends, possibly a read error. The chain is built from TRBV2 and TRBJ1-2, with D maybe TRBD1 (5 bases). The CDR3 extends over 11 amino acids. Per germline, CDR1 SNHLY and CDR2 FYNNEI. The CDR3 loop reads CASRVGQPQAF. The CDR3 region has the DNA TGTGCCAGCAGGGTTGGACAACCCCAAGCCTTC.

V gene TRBV7-2 combines with J gene TRBJ1-2, with TRBD1 matching over 8 bases. The germline V gene has CDR1 SGHTA and CDR2 FQGNSA. V shed 1 base and J 3 bases; nucleotides not matched to a gene: 7. The CDR3 covers 16 residues. CDR3 nucleotide sequence: TGTGCCAGCAGCTTAGGATACGGACAGGGACACTATGGCTACACCTTC. Translation: CASSLGYGQGHYGYTF. Supplemented by reference TRBV7-2 and TRBJ1-2, the full variable domain reads GAGVSQSPSNKVTEKGKDVELRCDPISGHTALYWYRQSLGQGLEFLIYFQGNSAPDKSGLPSDRFSAERTGGSVSTLTIQRTQQEDSAVYLCASSLGYGQGHYGYTFGSGTRLTVV.

This rearrangement joins TRBV5-1 to TRBJ2-5; 8 bases are a match to TRBD1. CDR3 length: 15 residues. Per germline, CDR1 SGHRS and CDR2 YFSETQ. Trimming cost V 3 bases and J 2 bases; bases outside gene matches: 6. CDR3 DNA sequence: TGCGCCAGCAGCTCAACAGGGGGTAGACAAGAGACCCAGTACTTC. Translating it yields CASSSTGGRQETQYF. Together with reference TRBV5-1 and TRBJ2-5, the CDR3 gives the full variable domain: KAGVTQTPRYLIKTRGQQVTLSCSPISGHRSVSWYQQTPGQGLQFLFEYFSETQRNKGNFPGRFSGRQFSNSRSEMNVSTLELGDSALYLCASSSTGGRQETQYFGPGTRLLVL.

The chain combines TRBV2 with TRBJ2-1, with 12 bases lining up with TRBD2. The CDR3 has 17 amino acids. CDR1 is SNHLY, CDR2 FYNNEI, per germline. Trimming removed 7 bases from V and 8 bases from J; junction bases left unmatched: 15. As DNA, the CDR3 is TGTGCCAGCACCACCGGGGTGGGGCTAGCGGGAGGGGATGAGCAGTTCTTC. It specifies CASTTGVGLAGGDEQFF.

This clone appeared a few times. The chain has TRBV6-4 and TRBJ1-5, with 7 positions matching TRBD1. The V segment lost 0 bases and the J segment 2 bases; nucleotides outside the gene matches: 1. The V gene's germline CDR1 is MRHNA and CDR2 SNTAGT. CDR3 size: 15 residues. CDR3 nucleotide sequence: TGTGCCAGCAGTGACTCAGGGGGCGGCAATCAGCCCCAGCATTTT. Translated, it gives CASSDSGGGNQPQHF.

This chain uses TRBV15 with TRBJ1-5; no definite D call. V lost 5 bases, J lost 4 bases, and 9 bases lay in between. CDR3 length equals 13 residues. CDR1 is LNHNV, CDR2 YYDKDF, per germline (reference sequence). CDR3 residues: CATSGFGNQPQHF. The CDR3 DNA reads as TGTGCCACCAGCGGGTTTGGGAATCAGCCCCAGCATTTT.

The V gene is TRBV6-5, the J gene TRBJ2-5; 10 nucleotides agree with TRBD1. Germline-derived CDR1 and CDR2 are MNHEY and SVGAGI. The CDR3 has 13 residues. Trimming removed 6 bases from V and 7 bases from J; junction bases left unmatched: 5. For the CDR3, the DNA is TGTGCCAGCAGCGACGGACAGGGGGGGACCCAGTACTTC. Translating gives CASSDGQGGTQYF.

For this clone: Relative to the germline gene, one junction end is altered; a read error may explain this. V gene TRBV4-1 combines with J gene TRBJ2-7; TRBD2 matches 11 bases. The germline gives CDR1 MGHRA, CDR2 YSYEKL. The CDR3 extends over 14 amino acids. CDR3: CASSQGPLAGGPNF. The CDR3, as DNA: TGCGCCAGCAGCCAAGGCCCTCTAGCGGGAGGCCCAAACTTC.

The chain is built from TRBV5-1 and TRBJ1-2; TRBD1 is a possible D gene (5 bases). Trimming stripped 5 bases from V and 0 bases from J, with 14 bases between. The CDR3 sequence is 15 residues long. Looked up from germline, CDR1 is SGHRS and CDR2 is YFSETQ. The CDR3 region has the DNA TGCGCCAGCAGGCCTAACAGGACCCCTAACTATGGCTACACCTTC. Amino acids: CASRPNRTPNYGYTF.

The V call is TRBV5-4, the J call TRBJ1-4, with TRBD1 as a possible D gene (6 bases). CDR3 length: 13 residues. Trimming pared 0 bases from V and 6 bases from J, leaving 6 bases between. The V gene's germline CDR1 is SGHNT and CDR2 YYREEE (reference sequence). In nucleotides, the CDR3 is TGTGCCAGCAGCTTGGGACAGGATGAAAAACTGTTTTTT. The encoded protein is CASSLGQDEKLFF.